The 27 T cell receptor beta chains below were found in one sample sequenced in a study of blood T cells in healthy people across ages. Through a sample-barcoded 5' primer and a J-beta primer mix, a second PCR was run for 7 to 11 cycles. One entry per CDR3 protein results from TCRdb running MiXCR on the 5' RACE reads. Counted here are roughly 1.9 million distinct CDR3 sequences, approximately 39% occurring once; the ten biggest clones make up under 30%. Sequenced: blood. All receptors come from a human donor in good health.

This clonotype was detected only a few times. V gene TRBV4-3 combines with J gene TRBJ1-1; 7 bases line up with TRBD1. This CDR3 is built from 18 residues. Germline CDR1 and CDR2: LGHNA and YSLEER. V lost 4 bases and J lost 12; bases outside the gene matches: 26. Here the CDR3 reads CASSPGVMQGTASYGTFF. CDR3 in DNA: TGCGCCAGCAGCCCCGGCGTAATGCAGGGGACAGCCTCCTACGGGACTTTCTTT.

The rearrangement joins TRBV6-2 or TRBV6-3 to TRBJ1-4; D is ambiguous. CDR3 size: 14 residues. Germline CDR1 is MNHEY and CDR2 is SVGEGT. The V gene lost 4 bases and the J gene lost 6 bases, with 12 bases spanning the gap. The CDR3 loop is CASSWLGGDEKLFF. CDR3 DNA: TGTGCCAGCAGTTGGCTGGGCGGGGATGAAAAACTGTTTTTT.

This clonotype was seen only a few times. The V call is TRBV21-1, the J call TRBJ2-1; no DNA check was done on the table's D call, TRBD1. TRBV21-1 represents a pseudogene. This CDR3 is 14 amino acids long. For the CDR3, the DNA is TGTGCCAGTCTGCGGGGGCACTCCTACAATGAGCAGTTCTTC. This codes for CASLRGHSYNEQFF.

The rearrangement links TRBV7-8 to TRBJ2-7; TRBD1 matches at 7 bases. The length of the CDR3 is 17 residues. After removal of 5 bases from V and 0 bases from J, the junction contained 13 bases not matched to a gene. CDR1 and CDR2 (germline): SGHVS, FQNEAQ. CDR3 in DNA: TGTGCCAGCAGCCCCAAAATACCGACAGGGTACTCCTACGAGCAGTACTTC. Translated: CASSPKIPTGYSYEQYF.

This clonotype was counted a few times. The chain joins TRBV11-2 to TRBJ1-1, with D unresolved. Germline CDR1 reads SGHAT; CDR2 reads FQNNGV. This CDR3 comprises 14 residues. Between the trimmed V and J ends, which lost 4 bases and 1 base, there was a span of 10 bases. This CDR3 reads CASSSYRPNTEAFF. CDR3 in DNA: TGTGCCAGCAGCTCGTATCGGCCGAACACTGAAGCTTTCTTT.

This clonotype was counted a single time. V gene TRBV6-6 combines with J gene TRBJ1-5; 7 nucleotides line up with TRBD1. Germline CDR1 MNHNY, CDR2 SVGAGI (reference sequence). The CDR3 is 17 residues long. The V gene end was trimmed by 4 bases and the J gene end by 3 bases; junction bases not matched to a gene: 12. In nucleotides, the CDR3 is TGTGCCAGCAGTTTGCCTCCGACAGGGACGATCAATCAGCCCCAGCATTTT. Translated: CASSLPPTGTINQPQHF.

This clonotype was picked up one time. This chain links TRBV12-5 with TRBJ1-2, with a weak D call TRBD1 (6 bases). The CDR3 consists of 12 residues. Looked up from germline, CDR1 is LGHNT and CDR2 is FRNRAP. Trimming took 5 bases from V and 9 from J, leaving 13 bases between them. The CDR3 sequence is CASGVNRDRYTF. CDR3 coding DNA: TGTGCTAGTGGTGTCAACAGGGACCGCTACACCTTC.

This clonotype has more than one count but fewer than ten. CDR3 sequence: CASSQDNRGRYEQYF. The DNA of the CDR3 is TGCGCCAGCAGCCAAGATAACAGGGGGCGTTACGAGCAGTACTTC. The chain carries TRBV4-1 and TRBJ2-7; 9 bases map to TRBD1. There are 15 residues in the CDR3. The trim removed 0 bases at V and 4 bases at J, leaving 4 bases unmatched. Germline loops: CDR1 MGHRA, CDR2 YSYEKL.

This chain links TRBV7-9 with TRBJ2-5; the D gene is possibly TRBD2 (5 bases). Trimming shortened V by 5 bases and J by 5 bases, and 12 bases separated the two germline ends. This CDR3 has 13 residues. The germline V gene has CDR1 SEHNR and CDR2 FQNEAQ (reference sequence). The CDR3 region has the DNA TGTGCCAGCAGCGAACCCTCGGGGGAGACCCAGTACTTC. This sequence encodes CASSEPSGETQYF.

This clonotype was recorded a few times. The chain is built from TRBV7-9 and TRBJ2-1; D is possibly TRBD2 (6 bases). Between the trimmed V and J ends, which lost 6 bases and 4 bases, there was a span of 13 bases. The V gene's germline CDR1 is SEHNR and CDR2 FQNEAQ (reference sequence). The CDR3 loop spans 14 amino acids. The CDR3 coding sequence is TGTGCCAGCAGGGAGGAGGGGTATTACAATGAGCAGTTCTTC. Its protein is CASREEGYYNEQFF.

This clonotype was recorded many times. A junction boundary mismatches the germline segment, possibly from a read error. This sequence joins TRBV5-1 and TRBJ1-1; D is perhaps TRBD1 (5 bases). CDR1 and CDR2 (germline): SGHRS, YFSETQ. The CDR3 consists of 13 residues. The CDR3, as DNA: TGTGCCAGCAGACAAGGACAGAACACTGAAGCTTTCTTT. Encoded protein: CASRQGQNTEAFF.

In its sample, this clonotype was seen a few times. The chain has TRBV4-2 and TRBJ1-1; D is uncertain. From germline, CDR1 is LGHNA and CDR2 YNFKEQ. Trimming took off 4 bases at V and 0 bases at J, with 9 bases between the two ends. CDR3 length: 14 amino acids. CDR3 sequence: CASSPSVLNTEAFF. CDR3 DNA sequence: TGTGCCAGCAGCCCTTCGGTCCTGAACACTGAAGCTTTCTTT.

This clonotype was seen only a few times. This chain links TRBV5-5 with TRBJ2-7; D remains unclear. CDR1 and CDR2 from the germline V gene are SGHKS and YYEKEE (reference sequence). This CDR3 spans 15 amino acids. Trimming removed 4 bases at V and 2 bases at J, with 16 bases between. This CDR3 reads CASSPWTAAPYEQYF. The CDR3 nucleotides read TGTGCCAGCAGCCCCTGGACGGCGGCCCCCTACGAGCAGTACTTC.

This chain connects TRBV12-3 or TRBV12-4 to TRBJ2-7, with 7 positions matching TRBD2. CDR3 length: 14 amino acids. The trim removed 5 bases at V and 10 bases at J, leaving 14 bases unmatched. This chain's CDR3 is CASSNHQTREAQYF. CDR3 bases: TGTGCCAGCAGTAACCACCAAACACGGGAGGCCCAGTACTTC.

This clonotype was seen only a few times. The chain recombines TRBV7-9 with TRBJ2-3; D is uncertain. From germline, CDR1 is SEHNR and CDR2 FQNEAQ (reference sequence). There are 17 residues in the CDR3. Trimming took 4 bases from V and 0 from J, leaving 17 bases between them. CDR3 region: CASSSVPGFTSTDTQYF. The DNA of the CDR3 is TGTGCCAGCAGCTCAGTACCGGGTTTCACTAGCACAGATACGCAGTATTTT.

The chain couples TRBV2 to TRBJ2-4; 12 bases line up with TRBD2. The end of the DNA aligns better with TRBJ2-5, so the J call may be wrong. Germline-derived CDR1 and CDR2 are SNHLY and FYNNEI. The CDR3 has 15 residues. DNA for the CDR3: TGTGCCAGCAGTGAGCTAGCGGGGGGGCCGGGGACCCAGTACTTC. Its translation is CASSELAGGPGTQYF.

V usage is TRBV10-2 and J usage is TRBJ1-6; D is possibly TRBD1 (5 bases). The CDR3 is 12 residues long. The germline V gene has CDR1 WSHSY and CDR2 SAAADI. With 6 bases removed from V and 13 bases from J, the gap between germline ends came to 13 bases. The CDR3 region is CASSGDGLPLHF. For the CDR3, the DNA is TGCGCCAGCAGCGGGGACGGGCTCCCCCTCCACTTT.

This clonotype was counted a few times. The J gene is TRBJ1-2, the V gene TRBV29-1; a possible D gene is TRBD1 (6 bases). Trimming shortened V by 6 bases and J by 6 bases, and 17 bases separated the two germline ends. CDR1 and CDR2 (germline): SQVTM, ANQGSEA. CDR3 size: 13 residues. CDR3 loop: CSVAGQLSDGYTF. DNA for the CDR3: TGCAGCGTAGCCGGACAGCTTAGCGATGGCTACACCTTC.

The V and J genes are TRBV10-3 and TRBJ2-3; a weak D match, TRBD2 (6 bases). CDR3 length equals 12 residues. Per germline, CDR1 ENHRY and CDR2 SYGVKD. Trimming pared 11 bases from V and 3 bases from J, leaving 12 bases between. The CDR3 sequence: CAGGPNTDTQYF. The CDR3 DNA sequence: TGTGCCGGAGGGCCTAATACAGATACGCAGTATTTT.

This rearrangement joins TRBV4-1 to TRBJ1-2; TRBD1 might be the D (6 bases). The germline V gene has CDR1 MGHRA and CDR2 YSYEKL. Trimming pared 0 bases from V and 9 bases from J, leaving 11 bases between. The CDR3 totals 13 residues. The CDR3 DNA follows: TGCGCCAGCAGCCAAGATGGGCAGGGGAGCTACACCTTC. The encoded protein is CASSQDGQGSYTF.

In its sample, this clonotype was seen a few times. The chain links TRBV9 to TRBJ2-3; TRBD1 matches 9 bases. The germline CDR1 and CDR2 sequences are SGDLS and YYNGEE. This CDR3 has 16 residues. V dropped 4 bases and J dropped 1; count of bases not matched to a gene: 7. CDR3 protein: CASSPPRDRGTDTQYF. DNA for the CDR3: TGTGCCAGCAGCCCCCCAAGGGACAGGGGCACAGATACGCAGTATTTT.

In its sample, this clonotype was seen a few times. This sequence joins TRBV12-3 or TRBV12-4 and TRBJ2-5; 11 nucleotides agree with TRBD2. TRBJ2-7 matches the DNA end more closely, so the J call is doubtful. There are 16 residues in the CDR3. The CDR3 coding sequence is TGTGCCAGCAGTCCGGGACTAGCGGCAACCACCTACGAGCAGTACTTC. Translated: CASSPGLAATTYEQYF.

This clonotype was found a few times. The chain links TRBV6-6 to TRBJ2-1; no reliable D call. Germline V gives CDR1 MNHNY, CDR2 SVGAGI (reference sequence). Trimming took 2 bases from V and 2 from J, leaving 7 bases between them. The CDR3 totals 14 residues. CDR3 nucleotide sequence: TGTGCCAGCAGTTACCGTTATACCTACAATGAGCAGTTCTTC. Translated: CASSYRYTYNEQFF.

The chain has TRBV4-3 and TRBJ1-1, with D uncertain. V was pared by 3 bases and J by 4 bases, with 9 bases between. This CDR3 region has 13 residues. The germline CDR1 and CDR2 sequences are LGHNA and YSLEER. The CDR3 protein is CASSHRPGTEAFF. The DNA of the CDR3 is TGCGCCAGCAGCCATCGACCAGGCACTGAAGCTTTCTTT.

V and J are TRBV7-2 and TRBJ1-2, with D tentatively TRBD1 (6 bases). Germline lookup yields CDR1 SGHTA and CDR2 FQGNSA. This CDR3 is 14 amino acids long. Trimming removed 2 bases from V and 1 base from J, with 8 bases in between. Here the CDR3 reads CASSLRGYNYGYTF. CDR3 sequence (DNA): TGTGCCAGCAGCTTAAGGGGGTATAACTATGGCTACACCTTC.

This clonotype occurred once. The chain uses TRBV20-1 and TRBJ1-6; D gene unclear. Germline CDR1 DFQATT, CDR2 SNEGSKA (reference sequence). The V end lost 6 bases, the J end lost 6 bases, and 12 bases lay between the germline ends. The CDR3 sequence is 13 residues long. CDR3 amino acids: CSAATRFNSPLHF. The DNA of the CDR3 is TGCAGTGCCGCGACACGGTTTAATTCACCCCTCCACTTT.

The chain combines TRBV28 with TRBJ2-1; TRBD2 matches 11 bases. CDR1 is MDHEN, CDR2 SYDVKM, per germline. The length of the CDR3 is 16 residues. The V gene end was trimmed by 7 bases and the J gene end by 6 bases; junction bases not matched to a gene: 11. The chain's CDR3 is CASNPIGLAGANEQFF. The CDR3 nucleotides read TGTGCCAGCAACCCTATCGGACTAGCGGGCGCCAATGAGCAGTTCTTC.